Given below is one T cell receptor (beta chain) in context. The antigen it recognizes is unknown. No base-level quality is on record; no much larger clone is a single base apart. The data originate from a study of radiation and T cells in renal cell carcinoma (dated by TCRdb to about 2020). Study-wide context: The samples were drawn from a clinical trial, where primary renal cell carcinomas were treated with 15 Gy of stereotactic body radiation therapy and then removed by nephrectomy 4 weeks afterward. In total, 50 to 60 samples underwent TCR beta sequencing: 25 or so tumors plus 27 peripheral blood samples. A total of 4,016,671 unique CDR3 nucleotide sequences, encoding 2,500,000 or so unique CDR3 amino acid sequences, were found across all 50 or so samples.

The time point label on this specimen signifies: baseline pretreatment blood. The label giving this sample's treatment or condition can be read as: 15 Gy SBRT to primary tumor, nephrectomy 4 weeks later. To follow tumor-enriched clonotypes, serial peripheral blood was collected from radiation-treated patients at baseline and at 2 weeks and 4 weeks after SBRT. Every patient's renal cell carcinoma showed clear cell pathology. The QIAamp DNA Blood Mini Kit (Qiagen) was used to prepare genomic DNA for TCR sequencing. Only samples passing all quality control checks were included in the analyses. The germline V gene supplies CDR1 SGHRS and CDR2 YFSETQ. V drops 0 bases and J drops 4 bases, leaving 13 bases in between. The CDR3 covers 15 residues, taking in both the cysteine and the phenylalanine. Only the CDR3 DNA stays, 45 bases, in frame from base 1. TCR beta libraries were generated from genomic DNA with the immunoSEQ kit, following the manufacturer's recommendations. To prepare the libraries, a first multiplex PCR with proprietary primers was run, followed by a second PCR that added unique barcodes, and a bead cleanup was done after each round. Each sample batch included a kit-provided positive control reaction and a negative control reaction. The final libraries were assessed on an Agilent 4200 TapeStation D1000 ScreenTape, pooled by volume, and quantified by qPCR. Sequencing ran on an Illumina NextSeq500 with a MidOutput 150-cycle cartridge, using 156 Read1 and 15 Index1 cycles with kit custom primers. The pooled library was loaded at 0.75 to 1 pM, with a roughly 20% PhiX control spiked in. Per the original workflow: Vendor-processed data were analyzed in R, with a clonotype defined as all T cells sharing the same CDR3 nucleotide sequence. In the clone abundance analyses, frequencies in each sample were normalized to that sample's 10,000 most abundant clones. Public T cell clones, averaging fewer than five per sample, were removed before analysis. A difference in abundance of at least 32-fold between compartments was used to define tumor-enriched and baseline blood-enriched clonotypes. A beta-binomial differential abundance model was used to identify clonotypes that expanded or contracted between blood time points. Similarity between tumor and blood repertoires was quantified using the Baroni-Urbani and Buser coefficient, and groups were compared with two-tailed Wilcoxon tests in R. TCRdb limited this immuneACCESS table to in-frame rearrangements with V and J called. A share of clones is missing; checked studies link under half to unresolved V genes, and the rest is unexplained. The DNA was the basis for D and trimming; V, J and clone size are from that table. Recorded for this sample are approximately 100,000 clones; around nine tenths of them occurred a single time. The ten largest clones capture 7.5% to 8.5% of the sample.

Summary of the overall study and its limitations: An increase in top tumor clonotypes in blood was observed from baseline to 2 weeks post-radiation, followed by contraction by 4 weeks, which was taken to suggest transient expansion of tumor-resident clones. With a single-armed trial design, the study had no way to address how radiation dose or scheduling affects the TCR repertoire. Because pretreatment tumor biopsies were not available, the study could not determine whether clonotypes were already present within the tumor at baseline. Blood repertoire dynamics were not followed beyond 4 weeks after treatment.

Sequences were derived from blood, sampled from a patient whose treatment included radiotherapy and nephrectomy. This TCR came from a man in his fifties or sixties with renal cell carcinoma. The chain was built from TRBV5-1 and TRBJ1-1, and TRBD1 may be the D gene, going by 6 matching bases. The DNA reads TGCGCCAGCAGCTTGGACGCGGGGGCGGGCACTGAAGCTTTCTTT. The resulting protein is CASSLDAGAGTEAFF. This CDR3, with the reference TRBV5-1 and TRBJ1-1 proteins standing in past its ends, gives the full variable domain KAGVTQTPRYLIKTRGQQVTLSCSPISGHRSVSWYQQTPGQGLQFLFEYFSETQRNKGNFPGRFSGRQFSNSRSEMNVSTLELGDSALYLCASSLDAGAGTEAFFGQGTRLTVV.